This T cell receptor beta chain was retrieved from a study of cytomegalovirus exposure and HLA in healthy donors. Whole-study results and caveats: Cytomegalovirus status was reportedly diagnosed by the classifier with high specificity and sensitivity. The study designated roughly 150 TCR beta chains cytomegalovirus-associated.

60 Vbeta and 13 Jbeta primers were used in PCR. The repertoire was sequenced with immunoSEQ multiplex PCR; TCRdb's copy has only in-frame clones and lacks some. This sample carries 200,000 or so clones, roughly 85% of them seen once, and the ten largest clones take roughly 1.9%. V was trimmed by 5 bases and J by 6 bases, leaving 20 bases between them. The CDR3 length is 16 residues. Germline CDR1 and CDR2: SGHTA and FQGNSA. Comment on this clone: Its antigen is not identified.

The receptor comes from a man between 18 and 29 years old in good health and CMV-seronegative. Sequencing was carried out using PBMCs. This chain joins TRBV7-2 and TRBJ1-5; D possibly corresponds to TRBD1 (5 bases). In DNA form, the CDR3 reads TGTGCCAGCAGCCCCATGCAGGGACTACACATTCAGCCCCAGCATTTT. It specifies CASSPMQGLHIQPQHF. The full variable domain, completed using reference TRBV7-2 and TRBJ1-5, is GAGVSQSPSNKVTEKGKDVELRCDPISGHTALYWYRQSLGQGLEFLIYFQGNSAPDKSGLPSDRFSAERTGGSVSTLTIQRTQQEDSAVYLCASSPMQGLHIQPQHFGDGTRLSIL.